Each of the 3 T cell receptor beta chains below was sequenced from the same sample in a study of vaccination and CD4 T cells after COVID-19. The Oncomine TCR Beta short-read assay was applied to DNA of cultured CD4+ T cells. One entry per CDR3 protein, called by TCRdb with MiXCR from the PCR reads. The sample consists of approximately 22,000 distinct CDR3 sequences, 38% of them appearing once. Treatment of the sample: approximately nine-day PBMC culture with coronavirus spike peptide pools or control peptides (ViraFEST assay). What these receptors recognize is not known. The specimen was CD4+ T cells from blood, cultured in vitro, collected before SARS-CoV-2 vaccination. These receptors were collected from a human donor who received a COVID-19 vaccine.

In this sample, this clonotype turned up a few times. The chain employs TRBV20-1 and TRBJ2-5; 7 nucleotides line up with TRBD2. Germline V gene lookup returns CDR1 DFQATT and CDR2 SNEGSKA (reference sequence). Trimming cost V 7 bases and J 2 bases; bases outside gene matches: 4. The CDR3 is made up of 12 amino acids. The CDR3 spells CSGGTTQETQYF. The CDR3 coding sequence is TGCAGTGGGGGGACTACACAAGAGACCCAGTACTTC.

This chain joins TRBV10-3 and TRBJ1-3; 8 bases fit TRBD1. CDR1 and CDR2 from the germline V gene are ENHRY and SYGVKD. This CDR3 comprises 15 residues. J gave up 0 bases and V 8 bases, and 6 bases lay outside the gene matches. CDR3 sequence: CAIGGTGGSGNTIYF. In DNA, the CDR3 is TGTGCCATCGGAGGAACAGGGGGCTCTGGAAACACCATATATTTT.

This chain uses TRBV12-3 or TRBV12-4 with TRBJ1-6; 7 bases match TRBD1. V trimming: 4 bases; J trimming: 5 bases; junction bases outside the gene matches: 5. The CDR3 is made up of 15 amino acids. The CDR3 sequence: CASSSRQGDNSPLHF. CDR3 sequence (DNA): TGTGCCAGCAGTTCGCGACAGGGTGATAATTCACCCCTCCACTTT.